Below are 10 T cell receptor beta chains sequenced from a single sample in a study of T cell repertoires in cytomegalovirus infection. MiXCR was run by TCRdb on the reads, yielding one entry per CDR3 protein. This table has 560,000 or so distinct CDR3 sequences, approximately 17% appearing once. The specimen was CD8+ T cells from PBMCs. These receptors were collected from a human donor in good health (CMV status not recorded). Some clones in this sample may be carry-over from other donors' samples.

For this clonotype: This may arise from a read error, as a much more abundant clone is one base away. The DNA of the CDR3 is TGTGCCAGCAGTGATACAGCCTTCTCTGGAAACATCATATATTTT. Its protein is CASSDTAFSGNIIYF. V is TRBV25-1 and J is TRBJ1-3; no reliable D call. Germline V gene lookup returns CDR1 MGHDK and CDR2 SYGVNS. The CDR3 totals 15 residues.

This clonotype has at least ten counts. This rearrangement joins TRBV12-3 or TRBV12-4 to TRBJ1-5; D remains unclear. CDR3 length: 13 residues. Trimming left V 2 bases short and J 4 bases short, with 6 bases between. CDR3: CASSLFTNQPQHF. The CDR3 nucleotides read TGTGCCAGCAGTTTATTTACTAATCAGCCCCAGCATTTT.

The chain uses TRBV20-1 and TRBJ1-2; possible D gene TRBD1, 5 bases. Germline V gene data show CDR1 as DFQATT and CDR2 as SNEGSKA (reference sequence). The CDR3 spans 14 residues. V lost 0 bases and J 3 bases, leaving 11 bases between the germline ends. CDR3 protein: CSAREGTAYYGYTF. DNA for the CDR3: TGCAGTGCTAGAGAGGGGACTGCGTACTATGGCTACACCTTC.

This clonotype was detected only a few times. A junction end diverges from the germline sequence, so it may reflect a read error. The chain has TRBV28 and TRBJ2-1; D might be TRBD1 or TRBD2, each matching 6 bases. The CDR3 is 15 amino acids. Germline CDR1 reads MDHEN; CDR2 reads SYDVKM. DNA for the CDR3: TGTGCCACCAGTTTAGAGGGGGGATATTACAATGAGCAGTTCTTC. This sequence encodes CATSLEGGYYNEQFF.

The J gene is TRBJ1-5, the V gene TRBV20-1; D unresolved. The germline V and J ends were trimmed by 3 bases and 3 bases, with 12 bases remaining between them. CDR1 and CDR2 (germline): DFQATT, SNEGSKA (reference sequence). The CDR3 contains 14 residues. CDR3 nucleotide sequence: TGCAGTGCTAGTGTCAGAAGAATCAATCAGCCCCAGCATTTT. It specifies CSASVRRINQPQHF.

This clonotype was picked up a small number of times. V and J are TRBV25-1 and TRBJ1-2, with TRBD1 identical over 7 bases. CDR3 size: 17 residues. CDR1 and CDR2 from the germline V gene are MGHDK and SYGVNS. Trimming cost V 5 bases and J 6 bases; bases outside gene matches: 18. Here the CDR3 DNA reads TGTGCCAGCAGTTTCCGGGACAGATCCTCCAGGGGCGATGGCTACACCTTC. Translated, it gives CASSFRDRSSRGDGYTF.

This clonotype was seen only a few times. This rearrangement joins TRBV6-5 to TRBJ1-2; 12 nucleotides align to TRBD1. The germline V gene has CDR1 MNHEY and CDR2 SVGAGI. This CDR3 contains 14 residues. The V segment lost 2 bases and the J segment 8 bases; nucleotides outside the gene matches: 3. Written as DNA, the CDR3 is TGTGCCAGCAGTTACGGGGACAGGGGGCGGGGCTACACCTTC. Its translation: CASSYGDRGRGYTF.

The sample holds a few counts of this clonotype. V usage is TRBV5-8 and J usage is TRBJ2-7; tentative D call: TRBD1 (5 bases). The germline V gene encodes CDR1 SGHTS and CDR2 YDEGEE. The CDR3 consists of 15 residues. The V end was cut by 1 base, the J end by 5 bases, with 16 bases between. CDR3 DNA: TGTGCCAGCAGCTTGTCGAATGGGGCCATCCACGAGCAGTACTTC. It codes for CASSLSNGAIHEQYF.

V usage is TRBV28 and J usage is TRBJ2-1, with D perhaps given as TRBD1 or TRBD2 (5 bases each). Germline CDR1 and CDR2: MDHEN and SYDVKM. There are 15 residues in the CDR3. Deletions cut 4 bases from V and 0 bases from J, with 10 bases between. The CDR3 nucleotides are TGTGCCAGCAGTTCCGGGACGGTCTCCTACAATGAGCAGTTCTTC. It specifies CASSSGTVSYNEQFF.

This clonotype was observed a few times. The CDR3 is CSARKKSAKNIQYF. In DNA, the CDR3 is TGCAGTGCTAGAAAGAAATCAGCCAAAAACATTCAGTACTTC. This chain connects TRBV20-1 to TRBJ2-4, with no clear D. Germline V lookup: CDR1 DFQATT, CDR2 SNEGSKA (reference sequence). The CDR3 runs to 14 residues. Deletions cut 2 bases from V and 0 bases from J, with 8 bases between.